This T cell receptor (beta chain) is from a study of cytomegalovirus exposure and HLA in healthy donors. Study-level findings and limits: A later analysis showed TCR association rates differing by HLA locus, peaking at DRB1 and lowest at HLA-C.

The CDR3 runs to 13 residues. In germline, CDR1 is LNHDA, CDR2 SQIVND (reference sequence). The V end lost 2 bases, the J end lost 10 bases, and 14 bases lay between the germline ends. PCR used 60 Vbeta primers and 13 Jbeta primers. Clones were read by immunoSEQ multiplex PCR, and TCRdb kept only the in-frame ones, dropping some. The table includes roughly 93,000 clones, over 60% detected once. Details on this clone: Its antigen is undetermined.

This clonotype was obtained from a human donor in good health. The chain uses TRBV19 and TRBJ2-5; TRBD2 is a possible D gene (6 bases). The sample comprised PBMCs. CDR3 DNA: TGTGCCAGTAGTATAAATACCCAGGAGGGCCAGTACTTC. Protein sequence: CASSINTQEGQYF.